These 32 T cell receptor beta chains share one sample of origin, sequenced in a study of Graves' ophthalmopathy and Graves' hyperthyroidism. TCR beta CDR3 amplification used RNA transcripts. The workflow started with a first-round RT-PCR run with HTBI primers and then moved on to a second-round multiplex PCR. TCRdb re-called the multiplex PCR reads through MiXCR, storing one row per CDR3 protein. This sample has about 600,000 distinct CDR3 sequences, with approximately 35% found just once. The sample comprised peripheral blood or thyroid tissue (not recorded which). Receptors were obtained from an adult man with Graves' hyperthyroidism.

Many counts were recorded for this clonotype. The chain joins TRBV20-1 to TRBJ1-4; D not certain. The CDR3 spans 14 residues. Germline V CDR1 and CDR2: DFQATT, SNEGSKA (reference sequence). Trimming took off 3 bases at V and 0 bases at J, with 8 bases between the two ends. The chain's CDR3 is CSASVDATNEKLFF. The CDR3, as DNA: TGCAGTGCTAGTGTGGATGCAACTAATGAAAAACTGTTTTTT.

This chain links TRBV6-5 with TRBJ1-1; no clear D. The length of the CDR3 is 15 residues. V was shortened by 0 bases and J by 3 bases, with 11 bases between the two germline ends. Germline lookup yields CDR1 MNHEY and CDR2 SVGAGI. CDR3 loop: CASSYSSWAYTEAFF. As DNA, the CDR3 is TGTGCCAGCAGTTACTCAAGTTGGGCGTACACTGAAGCTTTCTTT.

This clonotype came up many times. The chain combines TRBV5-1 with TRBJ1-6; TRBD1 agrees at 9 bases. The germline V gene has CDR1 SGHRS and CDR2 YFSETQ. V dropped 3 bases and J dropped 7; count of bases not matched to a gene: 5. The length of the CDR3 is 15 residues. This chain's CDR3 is CASSWKTGGNSPLHF. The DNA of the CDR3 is TGCGCCAGCAGCTGGAAGACAGGGGGAAATTCACCCCTCCACTTT.

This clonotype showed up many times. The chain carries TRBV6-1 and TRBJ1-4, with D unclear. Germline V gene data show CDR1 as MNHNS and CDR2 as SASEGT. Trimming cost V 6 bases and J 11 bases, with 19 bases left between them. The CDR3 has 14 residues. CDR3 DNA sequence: TGTGCCAGCAGCGATCCTCAAATCGGTTGGAAACTGTTTTTT. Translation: CASSDPQIGWKLFF.

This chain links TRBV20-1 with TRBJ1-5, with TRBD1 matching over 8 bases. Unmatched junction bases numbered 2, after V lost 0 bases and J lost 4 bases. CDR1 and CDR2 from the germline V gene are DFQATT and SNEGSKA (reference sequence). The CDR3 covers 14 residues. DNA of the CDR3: TGCAGTGCTAGAGATAGACAGGGGAATCAGCCCCAGCATTTT. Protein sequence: CSARDRQGNQPQHF.

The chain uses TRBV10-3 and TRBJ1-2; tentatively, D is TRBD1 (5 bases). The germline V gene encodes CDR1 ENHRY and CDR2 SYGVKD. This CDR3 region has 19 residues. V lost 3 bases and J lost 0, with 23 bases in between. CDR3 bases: TGTGCCATCAGTGAATTGCTGACTGGTGGGGACGGCGCTAACTATGGCTACACCTTC. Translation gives CAISELLTGGDGANYGYTF.

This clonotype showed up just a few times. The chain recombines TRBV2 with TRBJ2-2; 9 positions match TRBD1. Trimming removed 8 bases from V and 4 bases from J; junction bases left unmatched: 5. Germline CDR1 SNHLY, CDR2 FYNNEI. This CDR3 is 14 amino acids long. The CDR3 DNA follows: TGTGCCAGCCGAAGACAGGGGGGCACCGGGGAGCTGTTTTTT. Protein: CASRRQGGTGELFF.

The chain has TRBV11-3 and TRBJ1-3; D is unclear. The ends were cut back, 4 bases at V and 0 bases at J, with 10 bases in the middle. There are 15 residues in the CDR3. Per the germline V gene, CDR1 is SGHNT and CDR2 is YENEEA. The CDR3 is CASSSHSSSGNTIYF. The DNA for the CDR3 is TGTGCCAGCAGCTCACACAGCAGCTCTGGAAACACCATATATTTT.

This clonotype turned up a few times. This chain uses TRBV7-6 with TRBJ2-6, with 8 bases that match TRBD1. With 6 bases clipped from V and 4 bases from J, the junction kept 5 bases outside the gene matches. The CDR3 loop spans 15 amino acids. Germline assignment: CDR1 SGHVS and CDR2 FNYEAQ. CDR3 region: CASSRTGFGANVLTF. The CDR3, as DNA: TGTGCCAGCAGTCGGACAGGGTTCGGGGCCAACGTCCTGACTTTC. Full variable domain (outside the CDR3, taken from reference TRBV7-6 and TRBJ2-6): GAGVSQSPRYKVTKRGQDVALRCDPISGHVSLYWYRQALGQGPEFLTYFNYEAQQDKSGLPNDRFSAERPEGSISTLTIQRTEQRDSAMYRCASSRTGFGANVLTFGAGSRLTVL.

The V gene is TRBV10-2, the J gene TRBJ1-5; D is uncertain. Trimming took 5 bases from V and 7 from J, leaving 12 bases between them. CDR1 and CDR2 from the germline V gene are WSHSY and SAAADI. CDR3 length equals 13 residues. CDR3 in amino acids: CASSTAYEQPQHF. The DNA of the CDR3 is TGCGCCAGCAGTACGGCCTACGAGCAGCCCCAGCATTTT.

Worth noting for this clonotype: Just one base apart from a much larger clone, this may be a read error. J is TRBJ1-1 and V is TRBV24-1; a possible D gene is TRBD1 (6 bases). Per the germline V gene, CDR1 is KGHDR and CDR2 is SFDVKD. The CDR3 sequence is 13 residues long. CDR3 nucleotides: TGTGCCACCAGTGATCAGGGGAACACTGGAGCTTTCTTT. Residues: CATSDQGNTGAFF.

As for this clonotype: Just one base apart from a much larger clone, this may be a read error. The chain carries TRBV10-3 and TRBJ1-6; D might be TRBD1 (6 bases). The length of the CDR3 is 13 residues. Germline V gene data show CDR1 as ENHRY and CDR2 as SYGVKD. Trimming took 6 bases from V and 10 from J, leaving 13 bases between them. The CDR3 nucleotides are TGTGCCATCAGCCAAGGACAGACATCACCCCTCCACTTT. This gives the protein CAISQGQTSPLHF.

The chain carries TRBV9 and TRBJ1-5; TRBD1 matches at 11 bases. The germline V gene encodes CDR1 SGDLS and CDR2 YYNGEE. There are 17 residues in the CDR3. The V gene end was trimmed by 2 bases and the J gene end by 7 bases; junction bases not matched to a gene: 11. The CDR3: CASSVSGTGGSRQPQHF. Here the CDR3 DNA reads TGTGCCAGCAGCGTTTCCGGGACAGGGGGTTCGAGACAGCCCCAGCATTTT.

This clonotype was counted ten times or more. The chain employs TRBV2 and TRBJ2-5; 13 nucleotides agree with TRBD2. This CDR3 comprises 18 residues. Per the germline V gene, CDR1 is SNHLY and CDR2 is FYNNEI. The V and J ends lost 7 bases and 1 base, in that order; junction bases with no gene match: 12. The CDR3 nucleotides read TGTGCCAGCAAGAAAAGGGGACTAGCGGGGCCGCCCCAAGAGACCCAGTACTTC. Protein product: CASKKRGLAGPPQETQYF.

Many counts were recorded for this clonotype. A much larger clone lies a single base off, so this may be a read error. Here the CDR3 reads CASSGISYEQYF. The CDR3 DNA reads TGTGCCAGCAGTGGAATCTCCTACGAGCAGTACTTC. The rearrangement uses TRBV2 and TRBJ2-7; no definite D call. V was cut by 4 bases and J by 0 bases, with 4 bases left in between. This CDR3 is 12 amino acids long. CDR1 and CDR2 (germline): SNHLY, FYNNEI.

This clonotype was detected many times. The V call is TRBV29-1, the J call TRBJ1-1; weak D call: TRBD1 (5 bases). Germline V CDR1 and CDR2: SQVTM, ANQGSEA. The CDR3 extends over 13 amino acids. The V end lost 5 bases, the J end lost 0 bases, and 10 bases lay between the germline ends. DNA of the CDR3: TGCAGCGTTTCGGGACGGTTGAACACTGAAGCTTTCTTT. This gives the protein CSVSGRLNTEAFF.

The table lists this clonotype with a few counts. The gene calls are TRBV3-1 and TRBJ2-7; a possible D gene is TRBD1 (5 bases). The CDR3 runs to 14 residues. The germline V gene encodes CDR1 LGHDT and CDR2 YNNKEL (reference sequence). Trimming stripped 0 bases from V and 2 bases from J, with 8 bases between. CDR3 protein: CASSQEGVAYEQYF. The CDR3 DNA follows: TGTGCCAGCAGCCAAGAAGGGGTGGCCTACGAGCAGTACTTC.

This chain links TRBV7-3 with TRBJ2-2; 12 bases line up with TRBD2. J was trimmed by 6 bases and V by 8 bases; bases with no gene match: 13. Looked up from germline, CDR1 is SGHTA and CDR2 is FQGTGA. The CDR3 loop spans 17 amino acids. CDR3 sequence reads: CASRAGASGGGSGELFF. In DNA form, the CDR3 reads TGTGCCAGCCGCGCTGGGGCTAGCGGGGGGGGATCCGGGGAGCTGTTTTTT.

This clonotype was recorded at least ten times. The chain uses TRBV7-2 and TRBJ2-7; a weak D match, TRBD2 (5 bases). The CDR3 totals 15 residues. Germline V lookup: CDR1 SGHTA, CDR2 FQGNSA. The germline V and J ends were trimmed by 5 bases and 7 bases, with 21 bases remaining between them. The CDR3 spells CASSLDASGPGEQYF. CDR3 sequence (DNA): TGTGCCAGCAGCCTAGACGCCTCGGGCCCGGGGGAGCAGTACTTC.

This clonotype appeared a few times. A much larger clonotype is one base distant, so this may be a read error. CDR3 residues: CSVEDWGNTEAFF. The CDR3 DNA sequence: TGCAGCGTTGAAGATTGGGGGAACACTGAAGCTTTCTTT. The chain combines TRBV29-1 with TRBJ1-1; D unresolved. The CDR3 is 13 amino acids. Per the germline V gene, CDR1 is SQVTM and CDR2 is ANQGSEA. Deletions cut 0 bases from V and 1 base from J, with 6 bases between.

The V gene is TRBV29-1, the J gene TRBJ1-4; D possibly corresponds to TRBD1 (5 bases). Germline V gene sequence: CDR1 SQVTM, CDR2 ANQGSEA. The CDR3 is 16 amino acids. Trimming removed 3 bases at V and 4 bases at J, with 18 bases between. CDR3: CSVETYRQFVNEKLFF. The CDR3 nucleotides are TGCAGCGTTGAGACCTACCGACAGTTTGTTAATGAAAAACTGTTTTTT.

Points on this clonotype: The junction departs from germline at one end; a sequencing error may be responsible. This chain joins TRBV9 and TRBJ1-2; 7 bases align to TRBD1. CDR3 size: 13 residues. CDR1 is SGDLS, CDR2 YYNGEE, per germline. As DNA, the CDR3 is TGTGCCGGCAGCCCAGGGACAGTCTATGGCTACACCTTC. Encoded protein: CAGSPGTVYGYTF.

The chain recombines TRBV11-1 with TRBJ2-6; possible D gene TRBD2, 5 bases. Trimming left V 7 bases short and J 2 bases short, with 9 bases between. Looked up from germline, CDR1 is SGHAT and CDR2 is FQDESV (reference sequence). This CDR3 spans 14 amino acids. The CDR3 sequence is CASTSGAGANVLTF. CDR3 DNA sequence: TGTGCCAGCACCTCCGGGGCTGGGGCCAACGTCCTGACTTTC. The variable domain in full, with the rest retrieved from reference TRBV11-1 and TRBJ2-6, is EAEVAQSPRYKITEKSQAVAFWCDPISGHATLYWYRQILGQGPELLVQFQDESVVDDSQLPKDRFSAERLKGVDSTLKIQPAELGDSAMYLCASTSGAGANVLTFGAGSRLTVL.

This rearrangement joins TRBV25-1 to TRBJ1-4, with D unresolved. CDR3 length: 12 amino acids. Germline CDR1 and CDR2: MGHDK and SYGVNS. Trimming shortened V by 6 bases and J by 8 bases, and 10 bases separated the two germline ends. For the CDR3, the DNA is TGTGCCAGCAGACCCGGCGGGGAAAAACTGTTTTTT. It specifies CASRPGGEKLFF.

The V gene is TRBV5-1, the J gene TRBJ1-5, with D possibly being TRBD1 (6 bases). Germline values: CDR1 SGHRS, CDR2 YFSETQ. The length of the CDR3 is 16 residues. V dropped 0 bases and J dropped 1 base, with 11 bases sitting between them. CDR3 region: CASSLVRGASNQPQHF. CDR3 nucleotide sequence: TGCGCCAGCAGCTTGGTCCGGGGGGCAAGCAATCAGCCCCAGCATTTT. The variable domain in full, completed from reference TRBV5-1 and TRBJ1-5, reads KAGVTQTPRYLIKTRGQQVTLSCSPISGHRSVSWYQQTPGQGLQFLFEYFSETQRNKGNFPGRFSGRQFSNSRSEMNVSTLELGDSALYLCASSLVRGASNQPQHFGDGTRLSIL.

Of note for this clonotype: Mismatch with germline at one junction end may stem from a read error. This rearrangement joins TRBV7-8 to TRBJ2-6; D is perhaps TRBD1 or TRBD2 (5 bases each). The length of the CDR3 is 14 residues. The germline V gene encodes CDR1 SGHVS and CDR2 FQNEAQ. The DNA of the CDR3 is TGTGCCAGCAGCTTAGGGGACGGGGCCTACGTCCTGACTTTC. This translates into CASSLGDGAYVLTF. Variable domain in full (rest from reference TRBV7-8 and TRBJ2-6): GAGVSQSPRYKVAKRGQDVALRCDPISGHVSLFWYQQALGQGPEFLTYFQNEAQLDKSGLPSDRFFAERPEGSVSTLKIQRTQQEDSAVYLCASSLGDGAYVLTFGAGSRLTVL.

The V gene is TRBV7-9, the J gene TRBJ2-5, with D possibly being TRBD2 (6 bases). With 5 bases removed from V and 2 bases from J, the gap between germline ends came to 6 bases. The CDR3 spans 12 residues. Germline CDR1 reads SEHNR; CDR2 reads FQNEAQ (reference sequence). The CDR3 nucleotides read TGTGCCAGCAGCCGGGAGCAAGAGACCCAGTACTTC. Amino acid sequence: CASSREQETQYF.

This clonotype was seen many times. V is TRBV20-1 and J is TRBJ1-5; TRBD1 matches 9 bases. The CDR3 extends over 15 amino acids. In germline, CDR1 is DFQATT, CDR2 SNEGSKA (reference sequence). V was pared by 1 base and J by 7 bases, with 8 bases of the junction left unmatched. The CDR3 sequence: CSARVGTGSGQPQHF. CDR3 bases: TGCAGTGCTAGAGTCGGGACAGGGAGTGGACAGCCCCAGCATTTT.

For the CDR3, the DNA is TGTGCCACCAGCAGCTACACGGGGGAAGAGACCCAGTACTTC. This gives the protein CATSSYTGEETQYF. The chain has TRBV15 and TRBJ2-5, with D perhaps matching TRBD2 (6 bases). Trimming stripped 3 bases from V and 3 bases from J, with 11 bases between. Germline V lookup: CDR1 LNHNV, CDR2 YYDKDF (reference sequence). This CDR3 is 14 amino acids long.

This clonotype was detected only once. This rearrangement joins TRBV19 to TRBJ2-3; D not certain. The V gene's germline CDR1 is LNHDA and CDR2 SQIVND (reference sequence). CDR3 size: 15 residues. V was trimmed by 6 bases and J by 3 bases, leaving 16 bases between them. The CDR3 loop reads CASSLLFDKTDTQYF. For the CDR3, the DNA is TGTGCCAGTAGCCTTCTATTCGACAAAACAGATACGCAGTATTTT.

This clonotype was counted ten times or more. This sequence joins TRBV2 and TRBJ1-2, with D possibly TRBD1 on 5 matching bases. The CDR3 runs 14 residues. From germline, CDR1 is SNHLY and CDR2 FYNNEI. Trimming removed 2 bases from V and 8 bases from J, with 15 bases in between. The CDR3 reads CASSELVKWGGYTF. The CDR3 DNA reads TGTGCCAGCAGTGAACTCGTCAAATGGGGCGGCTACACCTTC. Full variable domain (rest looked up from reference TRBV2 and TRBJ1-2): EPEVTQTPSHQVTQMGQEVILRCVPISNHLYFYWYRQILGQKVEFLVSFYNNEISEKSEIFDDQFSVERPDGSNFTLKIRSTKLEDSAMYFCASSELVKWGGYTFGSGTRLTVV.

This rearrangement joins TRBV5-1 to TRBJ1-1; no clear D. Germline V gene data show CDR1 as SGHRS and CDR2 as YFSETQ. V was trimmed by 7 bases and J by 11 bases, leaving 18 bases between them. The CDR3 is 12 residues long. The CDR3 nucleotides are TGCGCCAGCTCGGAAGGGTCGGGGAGTGCTTTCTTT. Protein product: CASSEGSGSAFF. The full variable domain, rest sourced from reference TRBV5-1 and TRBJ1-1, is KAGVTQTPRYLIKTRGQQVTLSCSPISGHRSVSWYQQTPGQGLQFLFEYFSETQRNKGNFPGRFSGRQFSNSRSEMNVSTLELGDSALYLCASSEGSGSAFFGQGTRLTVV.